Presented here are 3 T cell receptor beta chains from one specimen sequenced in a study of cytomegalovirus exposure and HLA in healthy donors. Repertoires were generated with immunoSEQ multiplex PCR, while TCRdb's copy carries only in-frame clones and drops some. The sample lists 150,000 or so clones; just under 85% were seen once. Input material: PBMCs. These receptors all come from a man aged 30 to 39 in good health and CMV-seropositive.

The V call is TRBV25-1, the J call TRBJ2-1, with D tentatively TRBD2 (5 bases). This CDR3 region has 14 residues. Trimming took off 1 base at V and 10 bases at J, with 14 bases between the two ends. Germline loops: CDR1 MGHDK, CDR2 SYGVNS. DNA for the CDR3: TGTGCCAGCAGTGAATCCGTCGGGGTTAAAGAGCAGTTCTTC. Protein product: CASSESVGVKEQFF. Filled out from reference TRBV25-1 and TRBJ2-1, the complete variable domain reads EADIYQTPRYLVIGTGKKITLECSQTMGHDKMYWYQQDPGMELHLIHYSYGVNSTEKGDLSSESTVSRIRTEHFPLTLESARPSHTSQYLCASSESVGVKEQFFGPGTRLTVL.

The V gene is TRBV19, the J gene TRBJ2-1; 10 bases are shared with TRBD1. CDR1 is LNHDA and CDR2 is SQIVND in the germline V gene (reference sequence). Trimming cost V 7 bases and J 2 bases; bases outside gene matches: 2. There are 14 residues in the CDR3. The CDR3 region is CASKGTGAYNEQFF. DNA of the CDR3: TGTGCCAGTAAGGGGACAGGGGCCTACAATGAGCAGTTCTTC.

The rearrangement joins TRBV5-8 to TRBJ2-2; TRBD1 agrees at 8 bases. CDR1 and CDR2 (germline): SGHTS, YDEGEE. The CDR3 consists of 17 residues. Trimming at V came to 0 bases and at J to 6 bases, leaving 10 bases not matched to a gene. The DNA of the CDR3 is TGTGCCAGCAGCTTGGCATTAGGGACAGGTCTCCCCGGGGAGCTGTTTTTT. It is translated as CASSLALGTGLPGELFF.